The 20 T cell receptor beta chains reported below all come from one sample, sequenced in a study of T cell responses to AZD1222 COVID-19 vaccine. Profiled with immunoSEQ multiplex PCR; TCRdb holds only in-frame clones, not every one. The table records about 130,000 clones, roughly 90% of them present only once. Specimen: peripheral blood, collected 28 days after the second AZD1222 dose. The receptors come from an adult who received the AZD1222 COVID-19 vaccine.

Written as DNA, the CDR3 is TGTGCCAGCAGTTTGCCGGGACAGGGTCGGGTTGGCAATCAGCCCCAGCATTTT. It specifies CASSLPGQGRVGNQPQHF. The V call is TRBV27, the J call TRBJ1-5, with 9 bases that match TRBD1. This CDR3 has 18 residues. Germline lookup yields CDR1 MNHEY and CDR2 SMNVEV (reference sequence). J gave up 2 bases and V 3 bases, and 11 bases lay outside the gene matches.

The gene calls are TRBV19 and TRBJ1-5, with 8 bases lining up with TRBD1. Trimming took 7 bases from V and 7 from J; bases not matched to a gene: 9. Germline V gene sequence: CDR1 LNHDA, CDR2 SQIVND (reference sequence). The CDR3 loop spans 14 amino acids. CDR3 nucleotides: TGTGCCAGTACCACCCAGGGGGCAGGACAGCCCCAGCATTTT. Translated: CASTTQGAGQPQHF.

In its sample, this clone was seen once. This sequence joins TRBV27 and TRBJ2-6; D remains unclear. CDR3 length equals 14 residues. The V gene lost 6 bases and the J gene lost 4 bases, with 10 bases spanning the gap. Per the germline V gene, CDR1 is MNHEY and CDR2 is SMNVEV (reference sequence). CDR3 protein: CASRRLTGANVLTF. CDR3 DNA sequence: TGTGCCAGCAGACGTCTTACCGGGGCCAACGTCCTGACTTTC.

The chain couples TRBV14 to TRBJ2-3; no firm D call. V dropped 1 base and J dropped 2 bases, with 4 bases sitting between them. Germline V CDR1 and CDR2: SGHDN, FVKESK. There are 13 residues in the CDR3. This CDR3 reads CASSQADTDTQYF. CDR3 in DNA: TGTGCCAGCAGCCAAGCAGACACAGATACGCAGTATTTT.

CDR3 nucleotide sequence: TGCGCCAGCAGCTTGGACGCGGGCGGCACTGAAGCTTTCTTT. This encodes CASSLDAGGTEAFF. The genes are TRBV5-1 and TRBJ1-1, with unresolved D. V was pared by 0 bases and J by 4 bases, with 10 bases between. The CDR3 runs 14 residues. Germline CDR1 reads SGHRS; CDR2 reads YFSETQ.

This sequence joins TRBV5-6 and TRBJ2-1; D perhaps matches TRBD2 (6 bases). The CDR3 is 15 amino acids. Germline assignment: CDR1 SGHDT and CDR2 YYEEEE. The V gene lost 4 bases and the J gene lost 3 bases, with 14 bases spanning the gap. CDR3 sequence reads: CASSGLGGYYNEQFF. CDR3 sequence (DNA): TGTGCCAGCAGCGGATTGGGGGGATACTACAATGAGCAGTTCTTC.

This clone has only one observation. The chain carries TRBV28 and TRBJ1-6; 10 nucleotides match TRBD1. CDR3 length: 16 residues. J gave up 7 bases and V 4 bases, and 7 bases lay outside the gene matches. CDR1 and CDR2 from the germline V gene are MDHEN and SYDVKM. The CDR3 here is CASSYMTGGSNSPLHF. The CDR3 DNA is TGTGCCAGCAGTTATATGACAGGGGGCTCGAATTCACCCCTCCACTTT.

J is TRBJ2-2 and V is TRBV6-5; 9 nucleotides agree with TRBD1. The CDR3 is 14 residues long. V dropped 10 bases and J dropped 4; count of bases not matched to a gene: 7. Germline assignment: CDR1 MNHEY and CDR2 SVGAGI. The CDR3 protein is CATSEQGATGELFF. The CDR3 DNA reads as TGTGCCACCTCCGAACAGGGGGCCACCGGGGAGCTGTTTTTT.

The rearrangement links TRBV5-4 to TRBJ1-1; no definite D call. With 0 bases removed from V and 5 bases from J, the gap between germline ends came to 11 bases. Germline V CDR1 and CDR2: SGHNT, YYREEE (reference sequence). The CDR3 length is 14 residues. Here the CDR3 reads CASSLVPLGTEAFF. The CDR3 nucleotides are TGTGCCAGCAGCTTGGTCCCCCTCGGAACTGAAGCTTTCTTT.

The rearrangement uses TRBV3-1 (or the pseudogene TRBV3-2) and TRBJ2-7, with D unresolved. The germline V gene has CDR1 LGHDT and CDR2 YNNKEL (reference sequence). The CDR3 consists of 17 residues. The ends were cut back, 4 bases at V and 0 bases at J, with 19 bases in the middle. The CDR3 region is CASSRSVSKAFSYEQYF. DNA of the CDR3: TGTGCCAGCAGCCGCTCAGTAAGCAAGGCCTTCTCCTACGAGCAGTACTTC.

This clone appeared once. This chain connects TRBV7-2 to TRBJ1-4; unclear D gene. Germline V gene sequence: CDR1 SGHTA, CDR2 FQGNSA. The CDR3 loop spans 14 amino acids. V was trimmed by 3 bases and J by 3 bases, leaving 8 bases between them. CDR3 sequence: CASSLGSPNEKLFF. Here the CDR3 DNA reads TGTGCCAGCAGCTTGGGCAGTCCTAATGAAAAACTGTTTTTT.

The chain joins TRBV30 to TRBJ2-1; 8 positions match TRBD2. CDR1 GTSNPN and CDR2 SVGIG come from the germline V gene (reference sequence). The CDR3 sequence is 15 residues long. V lost 6 bases to trimming and J lost 0 bases; unmatched junction nucleotides: 7. CDR3 loop: CACQRGSHSYNEQFF. For the CDR3, the DNA is TGTGCCTGTCAGCGGGGGAGTCACTCCTACAATGAGCAGTTCTTC.

The chain carries TRBV28 and TRBJ1-1, with D possibly matching TRBD1 (5 bases). V shed 5 bases and J shed 1 base, with 11 bases lying between them. The length of the CDR3 is 14 residues. The V gene's germline CDR1 is MDHEN and CDR2 SYDVKM. CDR3 DNA: TGTGCCAGCAGTCCGGGAACAGGGAACACTGAAGCTTTCTTT. It codes for CASSPGTGNTEAFF.

The rearrangement uses TRBV6-2 or TRBV6-3 and TRBJ2-7, with unresolved D. The germline V gene has CDR1 MNHEY and CDR2 SVGEGT. V dropped 2 bases and J dropped 0 bases, with 8 bases sitting between them. This CDR3 contains 14 residues. In DNA, the CDR3 is TGTGCCAGCAGTTACGGTCGTAGCTCCTACGAGCAGTACTTC. Translating it yields CASSYGRSSYEQYF.

The J gene is TRBJ1-2, the V gene TRBV28; 7 bases are shared with TRBD1. J lost 0 bases, V lost 6 bases, and 4 bases had no gene match. This CDR3 contains 14 residues. CDR1 and CDR2 (germline): MDHEN, SYDVKM. CDR3 protein: CASRRQGANYGYTF. In DNA form, the CDR3 reads TGTGCCAGCAGGAGACAGGGCGCTAACTATGGCTACACCTTC.

The chain employs TRBV11-2 and TRBJ2-2, with D possibly being TRBD2 (6 bases). This CDR3 has 19 residues. Germline V CDR1 and CDR2: SGHAT, FQNNGV. Trimming removed 5 bases at V and 5 bases at J, with 27 bases between. The CDR3 loop reads CASSMGMGRGLGGTGELFF. For the CDR3, the DNA is TGTGCCAGCAGCATGGGTATGGGTCGGGGGTTAGGCGGAACCGGGGAGCTGTTTTTT.

The J gene is TRBJ1-5, the V gene TRBV30, with unresolved D. The CDR3 totals 13 residues. V lost 0 bases, J lost 3 bases, and 6 bases lay in between. CDR1 and CDR2 from the germline V gene are GTSNPN and SVGIG (reference sequence). The CDR3 sequence: CAWSVRVNQPQHF. DNA for the CDR3: TGTGCCTGGAGTGTACGGGTCAATCAGCCCCAGCATTTT. Combining the CDR3 with reference TRBV30 and TRBJ1-5 gives the whole variable domain SQTIHQWPATLVQPVGSPLSLECTVEGTSNPNLYWYRQAAGRGLQLLFYSVGIGQISSEVPQNLSASRPQDRQFILSSKKLLLSDSGFYLCAWSVRVNQPQHFGDGTRLSIL.

The chain carries TRBV3-1 (or the pseudogene TRBV3-2) and TRBJ1-2, with D unclear. Germline assignment: CDR1 LGHDT and CDR2 YNNKEL (reference sequence). The CDR3 length is 13 residues. V was clipped by 1 base and J by 5 bases, with 8 bases between them. The CDR3 sequence: CASSQGGRYGYTF. The CDR3 nucleotides read TGTGCCAGCAGCCAAGGAGGGAGATATGGCTACACCTTC.

The chain combines TRBV6-6 with TRBJ2-7; no definite D call. V was shortened by 2 bases and J by 0 bases, with 2 bases between the two germline ends. The germline CDR1 and CDR2 sequences are MNHNY and SVGAGI (reference sequence). CDR3 length: 12 residues. The CDR3, as DNA: TGTGCCAGCAGTTACAGCTCCTACGAGCAGTACTTC. Its protein is CASSYSSYEQYF.

This clone was seen a few times. V gene TRBV30 combines with J gene TRBJ2-5; weak D call: TRBD1 (6 bases). The CDR3 extends over 14 amino acids. With 0 bases removed from V and 3 bases from J, the gap between germline ends came to 11 bases. Germline lookup yields CDR1 GTSNPN and CDR2 SVGIG (reference sequence). CDR3: CAWSVKDSKETQYF. In DNA form, the CDR3 reads TGTGCCTGGAGTGTTAAGGACAGCAAAGAGACCCAGTACTTC. Full variable domain (rest looked up from reference TRBV30 and TRBJ2-5): SQTIHQWPATLVQPVGSPLSLECTVEGTSNPNLYWYRQAAGRGLQLLFYSVGIGQISSEVPQNLSASRPQDRQFILSSKKLLLSDSGFYLCAWSVKDSKETQYFGPGTRLLVL.